This TCR beta chain was documented in a study of blood T cell repertoires in COVID-19 (dated by TCRdb to 2020 to 2022). For the study in its entirety: Samples covering the acute and convalescent phases of COVID-19 were provided by collaborators in the United States, Italy and Spain. The material from the prospective study consisted of cDNA or gDNA derived from T cells, B-cell-depleted T cells, or PBMCs. Subjects who had been exposed to COVID-19, were actively infected with it, or had recovered from it provided the deeply sampled blood TCRbeta repertoires that made up the dataset. The repertoires were made available in a free public database intended to serve as a resource for research on the immune response to SARS-CoV-2. Samples were obtained from the ongoing ImmuneRACE study (first 160 participants) and from some 1,300 subjects provided by 6 global collaborators. The sample metadata nearly always contained a de-identified subject ID, COVID-19 status, age in years and sex. Where available, HLA class I and class II types were obtained from metadata supplied by the sample provider rather than from assay-based typing. Overall study results and their limits: The amount of clinical and demographic metadata varied by source and participant and was provided uncurated.

The collaborating institutions used their own protocols to collect whole blood in K2EDTA tubes. Collaborator samples were shipped for TCRbeta analysis as frozen whole blood, isolated PBMCs, or DNA extracted from either sample type. TCRbeta CDR3 regions were amplified from genomic DNA using the immunoSEQ Assay, a bias-controlled multiplex PCR. The original methods were these. Nucleated cell counts per sample were estimated from amplification of reference gene primers within the assay. Sequence reads were collapsed and filtered to measure the absolute abundance of every unique TCRbeta CDR3 rearrangement. For each sample, productive Simpson clonality was calculated as the square root of Simpson's diversity index across productive rearrangements. TCRdb mirrors the immuneACCESS table, restricted to in-frame sequences. Some clones are absent from its copies; in checked studies, under half trace to an unresolved V gene, and the reason for the others is unknown. The V and J calls and the clone size are those of that table, but D and trimming were determined from the DNA. This sample holds about 240,000 clones; 86% were observed only once. The leading ten clones occupy approximately 6.2% of the sample.

Turning to this clone: The clone's antigen remains unknown. The record has no base qualities; no much larger clone is one base away.

The CDR3 goes from the cysteine to the phenylalanine over 16 residues. Solely the CDR3 DNA is kept, with 48 bases framed from the first base. The V and J ends are trimmed by 4 bases and 0 bases, leaving 14 bases between them. In the germline V gene, CDR1 corresponds to SGDLS and CDR2 to YYNGEE. The clonotype comes from a man in his fifties or sixties with acute or convalescent COVID-19. In this chain, TRBV9 is recombined with TRBJ1-3; there is no confident call for the D gene. Sequences were obtained from peripheral blood. The CDR3 amino acid sequence is: CASSPQDSSSGNTIYF. The DNA reads as follows: TGTGCCAGCAGCCCCCAGGACTCAAGCTCTGGAAACACCATATATTTT.